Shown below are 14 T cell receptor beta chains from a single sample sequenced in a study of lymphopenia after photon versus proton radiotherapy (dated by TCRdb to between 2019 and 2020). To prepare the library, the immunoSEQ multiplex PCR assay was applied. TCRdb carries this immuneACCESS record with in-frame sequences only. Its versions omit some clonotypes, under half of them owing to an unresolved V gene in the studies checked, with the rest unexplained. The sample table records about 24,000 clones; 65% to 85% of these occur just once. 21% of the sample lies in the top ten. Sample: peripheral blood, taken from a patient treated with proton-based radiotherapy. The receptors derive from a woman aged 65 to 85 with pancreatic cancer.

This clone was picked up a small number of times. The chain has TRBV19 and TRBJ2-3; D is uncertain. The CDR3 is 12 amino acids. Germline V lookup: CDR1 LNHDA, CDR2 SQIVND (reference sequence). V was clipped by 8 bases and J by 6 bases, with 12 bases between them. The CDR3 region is CASRSPRDTQYF. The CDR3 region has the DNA TGTGCCAGTCGATCCCCGAGGGATACGCAGTATTTT.

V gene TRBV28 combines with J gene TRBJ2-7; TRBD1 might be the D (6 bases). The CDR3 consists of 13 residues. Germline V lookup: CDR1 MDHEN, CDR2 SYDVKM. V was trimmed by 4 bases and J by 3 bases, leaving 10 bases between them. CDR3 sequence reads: CASSSQGDYEQYF. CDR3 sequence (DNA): TGTGCCAGCAGTTCACAGGGAGACTACGAGCAGTACTTC.

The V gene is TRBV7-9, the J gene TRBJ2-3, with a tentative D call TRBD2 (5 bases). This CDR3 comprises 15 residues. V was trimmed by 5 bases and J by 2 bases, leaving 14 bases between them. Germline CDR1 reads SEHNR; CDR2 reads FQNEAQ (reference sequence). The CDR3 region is CASSPTGSNTDTQYF. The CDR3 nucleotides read TGTGCCAGCAGCCCGACGGGGTCTAACACAGATACGCAGTATTTT. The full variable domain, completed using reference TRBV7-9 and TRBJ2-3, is DTGVSQNPRHKITKRGQNVTFRCDPISEHNRLYWYRQTLGQGPEFLTYFQNEAQLEKSRLLSDRFSAERPKGSFSTLEIQRTEQGDSAMYLCASSPTGSNTDTQYFGPGTRLTVL.

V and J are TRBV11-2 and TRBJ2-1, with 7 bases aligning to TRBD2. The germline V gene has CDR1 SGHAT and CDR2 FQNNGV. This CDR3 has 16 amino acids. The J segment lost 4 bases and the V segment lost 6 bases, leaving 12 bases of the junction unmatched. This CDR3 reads CASSLLASAFYNEQFF. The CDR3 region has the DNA TGTGCCAGCAGTTTACTAGCGTCCGCATTTTACAATGAGCAGTTCTTC. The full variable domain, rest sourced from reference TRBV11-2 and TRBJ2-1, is EAGVAQSPRYKIIEKRQSVAFWCNPISGHATLYWYQQILGQGPKLLIQFQNNGVVDDSQLPKDRFSAERLKGVDSTLKIQPAKLEDSAVYLCASSLLASAFYNEQFFGPGTRLTVL.

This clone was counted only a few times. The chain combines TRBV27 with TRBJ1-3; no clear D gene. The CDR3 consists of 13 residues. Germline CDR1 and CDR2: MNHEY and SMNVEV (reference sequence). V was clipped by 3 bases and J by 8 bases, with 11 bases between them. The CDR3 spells CASSFYFGDTIYF. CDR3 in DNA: TGTGCCAGCAGTTTTTATTTCGGCGACACCATATATTTT.

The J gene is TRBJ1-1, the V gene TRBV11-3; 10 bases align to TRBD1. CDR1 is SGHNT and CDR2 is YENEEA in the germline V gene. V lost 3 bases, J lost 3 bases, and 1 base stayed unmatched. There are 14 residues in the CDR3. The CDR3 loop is CASSLTGGYTEAFF. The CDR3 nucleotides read TGTGCCAGCAGCTTGACAGGGGGCTACACTGAAGCTTTCTTT. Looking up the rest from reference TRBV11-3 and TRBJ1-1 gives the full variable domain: EAGVVQSPRYKIIEKKQPVAFWCNPISGHNTLYWYLQNLGQGPELLIRYENEEAVDDSQLPKDRFSAERLKGVDSTLKIQPAELGDSAVYLCASSLTGGYTEAFFGQGTRLTVV.

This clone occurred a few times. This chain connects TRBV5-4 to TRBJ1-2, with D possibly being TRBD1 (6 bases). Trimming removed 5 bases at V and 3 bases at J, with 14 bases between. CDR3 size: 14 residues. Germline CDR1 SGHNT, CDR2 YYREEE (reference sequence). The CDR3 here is CASRTGGRDYGYTF. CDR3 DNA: TGTGCCAGCAGAACGGGGGGCCGCGACTATGGCTACACCTTC.

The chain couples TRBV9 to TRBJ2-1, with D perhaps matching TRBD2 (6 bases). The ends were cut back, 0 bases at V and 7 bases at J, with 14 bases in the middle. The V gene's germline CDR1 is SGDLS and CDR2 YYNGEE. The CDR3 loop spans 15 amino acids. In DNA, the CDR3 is TGTGCCAGCAGCGTAGGGCGAGGCCGGGGGAATGAGCAGTTCTTC. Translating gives CASSVGRGRGNEQFF.

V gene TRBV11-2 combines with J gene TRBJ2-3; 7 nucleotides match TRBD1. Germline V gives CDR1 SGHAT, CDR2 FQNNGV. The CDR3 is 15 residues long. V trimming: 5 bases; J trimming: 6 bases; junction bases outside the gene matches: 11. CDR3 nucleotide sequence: TGTGCCAGCAGCCCTCGACAGGGAGTTCTGGATACGCAGTATTTT. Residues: CASSPRQGVLDTQYF.

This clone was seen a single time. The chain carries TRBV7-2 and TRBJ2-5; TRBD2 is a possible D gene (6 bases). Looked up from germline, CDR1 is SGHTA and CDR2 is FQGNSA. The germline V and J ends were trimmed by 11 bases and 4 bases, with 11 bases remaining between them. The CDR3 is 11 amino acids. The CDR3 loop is CAGRRGETQYF. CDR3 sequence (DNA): TGTGCCGGAAGGAGGGGAGAGACCCAGTACTTC.

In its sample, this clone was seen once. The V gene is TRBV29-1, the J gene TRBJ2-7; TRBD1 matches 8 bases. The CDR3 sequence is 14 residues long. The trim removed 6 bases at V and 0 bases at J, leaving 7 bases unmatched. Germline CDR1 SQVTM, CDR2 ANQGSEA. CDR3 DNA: TGCAGCGTCCGACAGGGGCCTTTCTCCTACGAGCAGTACTTC. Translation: CSVRQGPFSYEQYF.

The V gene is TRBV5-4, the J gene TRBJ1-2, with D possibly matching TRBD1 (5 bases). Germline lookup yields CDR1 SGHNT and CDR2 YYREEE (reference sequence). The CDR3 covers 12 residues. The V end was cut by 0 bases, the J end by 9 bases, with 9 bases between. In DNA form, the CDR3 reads TGTGCCAGCAGCTTGGCAGGGTTAAGCTACACCTTC. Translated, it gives CASSLAGLSYTF.

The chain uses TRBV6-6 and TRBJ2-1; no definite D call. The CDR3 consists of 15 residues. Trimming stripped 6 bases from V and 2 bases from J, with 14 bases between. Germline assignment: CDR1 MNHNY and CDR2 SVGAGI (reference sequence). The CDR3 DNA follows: TGTGCCAGCAGCCCCGACCGATCAACCTACAATGAGCAGTTCTTC. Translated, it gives CASSPDRSTYNEQFF.

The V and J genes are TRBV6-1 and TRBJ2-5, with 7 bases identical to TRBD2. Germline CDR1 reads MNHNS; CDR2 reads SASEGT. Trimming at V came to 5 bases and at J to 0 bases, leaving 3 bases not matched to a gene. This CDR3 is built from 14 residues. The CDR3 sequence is CASSPGTNQETQYF. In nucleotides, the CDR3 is TGTGCCAGCAGTCCGGGGACTAACCAAGAGACCCAGTACTTC.